The clone carrying this T cell receptor (beta chain) was recorded a few times. V was pared by 4 bases and J by 1 base, with 10 bases between. This CDR3 is 14 amino acids long. Germline V gene sequence: CDR1 SGHDN, CDR2 FVKESK. These data are taken from a study of shared clonotypes between healthy human individuals. Once extracted for a subset, genomic DNA was divided evenly among several immunoSEQ plates. An approximately 220 ng quantity of DNA, 25,000 to 30,000 T cell genomes, went into the sorted-subset replicate PCRs. Sequencing was performed with immunoSEQ multiplex PCR; in TCRdb, only in-frame clones are kept and a portion is missing. Of approximately 2.5 million clones listed, 90% to 95% are singletons.

The chain recombines TRBV14 with TRBJ1-1; D perhaps matches TRBD1 (6 bases). The clonotype originates from a man between 18 and 29 years old in good health. Some clones in this sample may be carry-over from other donors' samples. Sequencing was performed on naive CD4+ T cells from PBMCs. The subset: CD45RA+ positively selected. CDR3 in amino acids: CASSRAQGNTEAFF. The CDR3 DNA sequence: TGTGCCAGCAGCCGAGCACAGGGGAACACTGAAGCTTTCTTT.